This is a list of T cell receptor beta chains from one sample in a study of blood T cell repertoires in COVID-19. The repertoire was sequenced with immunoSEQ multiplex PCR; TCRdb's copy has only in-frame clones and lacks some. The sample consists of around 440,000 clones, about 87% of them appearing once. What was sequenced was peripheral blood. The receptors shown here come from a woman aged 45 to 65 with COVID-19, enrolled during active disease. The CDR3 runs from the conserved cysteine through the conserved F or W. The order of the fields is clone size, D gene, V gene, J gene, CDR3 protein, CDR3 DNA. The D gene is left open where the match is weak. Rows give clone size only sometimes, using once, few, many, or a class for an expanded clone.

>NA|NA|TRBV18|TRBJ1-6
CASSPVHNSPLHF
TGTGCCAGCTCACCCGTTCATAATTCACCCCTCCACTTT
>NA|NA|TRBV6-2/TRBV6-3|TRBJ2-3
CASSWTDPTDTQYF
TGTGCCAGCAGTTGGACTGATCCCACAGATACGCAGTATTTT
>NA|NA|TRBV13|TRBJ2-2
CASSSMTGNTGELFF
TGTGCCAGCAGCTCCATGACAGGAAACACCGGGGAGCTGTTTTTT
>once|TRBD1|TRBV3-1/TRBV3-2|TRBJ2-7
CASRDRGYEQYF
TGTGCCAGCAGGGACAGGGGCTACGAGCAGTACTTC
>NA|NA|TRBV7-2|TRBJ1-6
CASSLGDSERGSPLHF
TGTGCCAGCAGCTTAGGGGACTCGGAGCGGGGTTCACCCCTCCACTTT
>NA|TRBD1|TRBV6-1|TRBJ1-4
CASSERGQVLTNEKLFF
TGTGCCAGCAGTGAACGGGGACAGGTTCTCACCAATGAAAAACTGTTTTTT
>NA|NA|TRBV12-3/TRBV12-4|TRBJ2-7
CASRAGSSYEQYF
TGTGCCAGCAGGGCGGGGAGCTCCTACGAGCAGTACTTC
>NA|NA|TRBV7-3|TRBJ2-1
CASSFSSYNEQFF
TGTGCCAGCAGCTTCAGCTCCTACAATGAGCAGTTCTTC
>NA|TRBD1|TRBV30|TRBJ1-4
CAWSPDRVGEKLFF
TGTGCCTGGAGCCCAGACAGGGTCGGGGAAAAACTGTTTTTT
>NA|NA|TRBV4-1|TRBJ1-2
CASSQDQVGTPYGYTF
TGCGCCAGCAGCCAAGATCAGGTAGGGACACCGTATGGCTACACCTTC
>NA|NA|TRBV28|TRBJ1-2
CASNEGQDGYTF
TGTGCCAGCAACGAGGGTCAGGATGGCTACACCTTC
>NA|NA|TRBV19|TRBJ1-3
CASSPGSGNTIYF
TGTGCCAGTAGCCCAGGATCGGGGAACACCATATATTTT
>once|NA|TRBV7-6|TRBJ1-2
CASSLGNYGYTF
TGTGCCAGCAGCCTCGGTAACTATGGCTACACCTTC
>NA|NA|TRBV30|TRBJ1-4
CAWSSGEKLFF
TGTGCCTGGAGTTCAGGGGAAAAACTGTTTTTT
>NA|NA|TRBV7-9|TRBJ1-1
CASSQFDTEAFF
TGTGCCAGCAGCCAGTTTGACACTGAAGCTTTCTTT
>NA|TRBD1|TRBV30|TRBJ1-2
CAWSVPTGDITNYGYTF
TGTGCCTGGAGTGTACCGACAGGGGATATCACTAACTATGGCTACACCTTC
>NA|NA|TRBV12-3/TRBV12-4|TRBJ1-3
CASSSGTRNTIYF
TGTGCCAGCAGTTCAGGGACAAGGAACACCATATATTTT
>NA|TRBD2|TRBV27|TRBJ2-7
CASARGTSGVYEQYF
TGTGCCAGCGCCCGCGGGACTAGCGGGGTCTACGAGCAGTACTTC
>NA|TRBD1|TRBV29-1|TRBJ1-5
CSVEDRAADRANQPQHF
TGCAGCGTTGAAGATCGCGCGGCGGACAGGGCGAATCAGCCCCAGCATTTT
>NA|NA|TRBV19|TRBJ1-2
CASSSSYGISGLGYTF
TGTGCCAGTAGTTCCTCCTACGGGATTTCAGGACTTGGCTACACCTTC
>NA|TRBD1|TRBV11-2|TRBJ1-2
CASSLTQGETGYTF
TGTGCCAGCAGCTTAACCCAGGGGGAAACTGGCTACACCTTC
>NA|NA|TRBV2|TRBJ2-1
CASSDRLPRRNEQFF
TGTGCCAGCAGTGATCGACTACCCAGGCGCAATGAGCAGTTCTTC
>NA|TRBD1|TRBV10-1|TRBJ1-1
CAISTGGLTEAFF
TGCGCCATCTCGACAGGGGGCTTGACTGAAGCTTTCTTT
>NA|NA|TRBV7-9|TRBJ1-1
CASSLGAGTEAFF
TGTGCCAGCAGCTTAGGGGCGGGGACTGAAGCTTTCTTT
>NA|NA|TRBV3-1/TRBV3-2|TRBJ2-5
CASSHLGVETQYF
TGTGCCAGCAGCCATTTAGGGGTGGAGACCCAGTACTTC
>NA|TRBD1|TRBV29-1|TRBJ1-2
CSVRGQGEGYTF
TGCAGCGTCCGGGGACAGGGAGAAGGCTACACCTTC
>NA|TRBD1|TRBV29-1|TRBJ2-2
CSVEQGTNTGELFF
TGCAGCGTCGAACAGGGGACGAACACCGGGGAGCTGTTTTTT
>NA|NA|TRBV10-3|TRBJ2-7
CAISNDIYEQYF
TGTGCCATCAGCAACGACATCTACGAGCAGTACTTC
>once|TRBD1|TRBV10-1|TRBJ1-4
CASGTGVSEKLFF
TGCGCCAGCGGCACAGGGGTTAGTGAAAAACTGTTTTTT
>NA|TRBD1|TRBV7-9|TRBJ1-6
CASSLAGTGVGSPLHF
TGTGCCAGCAGCTTAGCGGGGACAGGGGTTGGATCACCCCTCCACTTT
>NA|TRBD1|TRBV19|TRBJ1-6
CASSTGQGTSPLHF
TGTGCCAGTAGTACGGGACAGGGAACTTCACCCCTCCACTTT
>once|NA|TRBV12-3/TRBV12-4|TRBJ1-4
CASLGEKLFF
TGTGCCAGTCTAGGTGAAAAACTGTTTTTT
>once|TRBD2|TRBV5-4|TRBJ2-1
CASSYHLAGGPNEQFF
TGTGCCAGCAGCTACCATCTAGCGGGGGGGCCCAATGAGCAGTTCTTC
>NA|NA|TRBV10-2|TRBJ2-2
CASVGVGELFF
TGCGCCAGTGTAGGGGTCGGGGAGCTGTTTTTT
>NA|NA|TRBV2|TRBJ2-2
CASSPTGRDTGELFF
TGTGCCAGCAGTCCTACAGGGAGGGACACCGGGGAGCTGTTTTTT
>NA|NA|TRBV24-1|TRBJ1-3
CATSDLYIEGGNTIYF
TGTGCCACCAGTGATTTGTACATCGAGGGTGGAAACACCATATATTTT
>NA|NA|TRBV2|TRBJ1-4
CASSEAQGYEKLFF
TGTGCCAGCAGTGAAGCCCAGGGATATGAAAAACTGTTTTTT
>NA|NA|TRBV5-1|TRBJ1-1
CASSSHPNTEAFF
TGCGCCAGCAGCTCCCATCCGAACACTGAAGCTTTCTTT
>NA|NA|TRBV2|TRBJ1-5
CASRRTDSATQPQHF
TGTGCCAGCAGACGGACAGATAGTGCCACTCAGCCCCAGCATTTT
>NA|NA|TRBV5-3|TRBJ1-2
CARSSRSAGVSGYTF
TGTGCCAGAAGCTCCCGATCAGCAGGGGTTAGTGGCTACACCTTC
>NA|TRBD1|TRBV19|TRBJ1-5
CASSKGRQGINNQPQHF
TGTGCCAGTAGTAAGGGACGACAGGGTATTAACAATCAGCCCCAGCATTTT
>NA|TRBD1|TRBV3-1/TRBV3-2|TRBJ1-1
CASTGGTGDTEAFF
TGTGCCAGCACAGGAGGGACAGGGGACACTGAAGCTTTCTTT
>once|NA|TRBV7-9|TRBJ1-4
CASSLSASGEKLFF
TGTGCCAGCAGCTTGTCGGCTAGTGGGGAAAAACTGTTTTTT
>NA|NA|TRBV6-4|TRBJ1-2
CASSEGPAGYGYTF
TGTGCCAGCAGTGAGGGTCCGGCGGGCTATGGCTACACCTTC
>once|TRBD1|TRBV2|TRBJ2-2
CASSVIGGQLTGELFF
TGTGCCAGCAGTGTGATTGGGGGACAGCTGACCGGGGAGCTGTTTTTT